The TCR beta chain under discussion was sequenced for a study of graft-versus-host responses after intestinal transplantation listed by TCRdb under 2021. The study in broad terms: The transplants that recipients received were multivisceral, liver-intestinal, or isolated intestinal. All recipients received anti-thymocyte globulin induction followed by maintenance tacrolimus and steroids for about three years. Bulk TCR-beta CDR3 sequencing was used to track graft-versus-host and host-versus-graft alloreactive T cell clones in the graft, circulation and bone marrow after intestinal transplantation. Alloreactive clones were identified by sequencing pre-transplant mixed lymphocyte reaction products and comparing these products with unstimulated pre-transplant donor and recipient T cells. A cohort of about two dozen intestinal transplant recipients, including one retransplant, was enrolled, and a few patients lacking pretransplant specimens were excluded. A peak of at least 4% donor T cells among recipient peripheral blood mononuclear cells was the definition used for donor T cell macrochimerism. Rather than being sequenced by the commercial service, samples from a few later patients were sequenced in-house on an Illumina MiSeq and processed with MiXCR.

Summary of the overall study and its limitations: GvH clones were detected in recipient bone marrow, and some appeared earlier in ileal mucosa or blood, consistent with an intestinal mucosal origin. High GvH to HvG T cell clonal ratios were observed in the allografts of patients with donor T cell macrochimerism. The relatively low number and heterogeneity of intestinal transplant patients limited the conclusions. Early after transplant, peak levels of circulating GvH clones were associated with declines in HvG clones.

Intraepithelial and lamina propria lymphocytes were isolated from graft specimens using dithiothreitol, EDTA incubations and collagenase D digestion. Serial intestinal graft biopsy specimens collected up to 600 days after transplant underwent bulk TCR-beta sequencing. Notes on this clone: No antigen is known for it. Base qualities are not provided; no much larger clone lies one nucleotide away.

Receptor libraries were prepared by the immunoSEQ multiplex PCR assay. For most patients, genomic DNA was subjected to high-throughput TCR-beta CDR3 sequencing by Adaptive Biotechnologies. The study's own analysis went as follows. TCR sequencing data for more than 15 patients were retrieved from Adaptive's ImmunoSEQ software; three other patients were processed with MiXCR and VDJtools. CDR3 nucleotide sequences shared between donor and recipient were removed because the origin of such sequences could not be assigned. Alloreactive clones required at least 2-fold expansion over unstimulated cells and minimum CFSE-low frequency of 0.002% (template counts) or 0.001% (read counts). A clone was considered mappable if detected in the sequenced pre-transplant spleen, lymph node, or MLR CFSE-low populations of the donor or recipient. Cumulative frequency of alloreactive clones was calculated as a percentage of all sequences weighted by copy number. TCRdb stores this immuneACCESS table with in-frame sequences only. Part of the clones is absent; in the studies checked, under half of the shortfall reflects unresolved V genes, and no reason is known for the rest. V and J calls plus clone size are reproduced from that table; the DNA served to infer D and trimming. The sample table lists about 15,000 clones, 70% to 85% of them with a count of one. The ten largest clones take up around 3% of the sample.

Sample: ileum tissue, taken 14 days after transplant. The source of this sequence is a human patient who received an intestinal transplant, so some T cells may come from the graft donor.

The nucleotide sequence reads as follows: TGTGCCAGCAGTTGGACAGTTGGGTTCGAGCAGTACTTC. Translated, it gives CASSWTVGFEQYF. Rearrangement joined TRBV6-6 to TRBJ2-7; a tentative D call is TRBD1 (6 bases match). The germline ends are 13 bases apart after V is trimmed by 4 bases and J by 6 bases. From the cysteine up to the phenylalanine, the CDR3 has a length of 13 residues. Only the CDR3 part of the read is kept: 39 bases, read in frame from the first base. CDR1 is given as MNHNY and CDR2 as SVGAGI, both from the germline V gene (reference sequence).